These 26 T cell receptor beta chains were all obtained from the same sample, sequenced in a study of shared clonotypes between healthy human individuals. The table came from immunoSEQ multiplex PCR; TCRdb's copy has only in-frame clones and leaves some out. The sample holds about 1.1 million clones, 70% to 85% seen once. Sequencing was performed on memory CD4+ T cells from PBMCs. Subset specified: CD45RA-negative fraction. The receptors here all came from a man younger than 30 in good health. Some clones in this sample may be carry-over from other donors' samples.

A word on this clone: This same CDR3 is encoded by further DNA sequences in the sample. J is TRBJ1-2 and V is TRBV20-1; no definite D call. V was trimmed by 0 bases and J by 8 bases, leaving 4 bases between them. This CDR3 contains 10 residues. Germline CDR1 DFQATT, CDR2 SNEGSKA (reference sequence). This CDR3 reads CSARDRGYTF. The CDR3 DNA reads TGCAGTGCTAGAGATAGGGGCTACACCTTC.

In regard to this clone: Being one base from a much bigger clone, this may be a read error. This chain links TRBV6-5 with TRBJ2-7; D is perhaps TRBD1 (5 bases). Deletions cut 5 bases from V and 3 bases from J, with 11 bases between. This CDR3 is built from 13 residues. The V gene's germline CDR1 is MNHEY and CDR2 SVGAGI. The CDR3 region has the DNA TGTGCCAGCAGTGAGGCAGGGTTCTACGAGCAGTACTTC. Protein sequence: CASSEAGFYEQYF.

This clone has at least ten counts. The chain links TRBV28 to TRBJ1-4; tentative D call: TRBD1 (5 bases). Trimming cost V 8 bases and J 7 bases, with 14 bases left between them. CDR3 length: 13 residues. Germline CDR1 reads MDHEN; CDR2 reads SYDVKM. CDR3 loop: CASSQGSVEKLFF. For the CDR3, the DNA is TGTGCCAGCTCCCAGGGATCGGTTGAAAAACTGTTTTTT.

This chain connects TRBV9 to TRBJ2-3, with D possibly TRBD2 on 6 matching bases. The V end was cut by 0 bases, the J end by 2 bases, with 13 bases between. The CDR3 runs to 16 residues. Germline lookup yields CDR1 SGDLS and CDR2 YYNGEE. CDR3 bases: TGTGCCAGCAGCGTAGGTGGTAGCGGATACACAGATACGCAGTATTTT. Encoded protein: CASSVGGSGYTDTQYF.

This clone has just one count. This chain joins TRBV5-6 and TRBJ2-3; D not certain. The CDR3 runs to 15 residues. V was cut by 3 bases and J by 6 bases, with 17 bases left in between. Looked up from germline, CDR1 is SGHDT and CDR2 is YYEEEE. This CDR3 reads CASSSPDRGEDTQYF. The CDR3 DNA reads TGTGCCAGCAGCTCTCCCGACCGCGGCGAGGATACGCAGTATTTT.

This sequence joins TRBV5-5 and TRBJ1-1; a weak D match, TRBD1 (5 bases). V was trimmed by 0 bases and J by 1 base, leaving 7 bases between them. Germline lookup yields CDR1 SGHKS and CDR2 YYEKEE (reference sequence). This CDR3 comprises 14 residues. The CDR3 bases are TGTGCCAGCAGCTTGGGGACAACGAACACTGAAGCTTTCTTT. This translates into CASSLGTTNTEAFF.

This clone was seen a handful of times. V usage is TRBV7-9 and J usage is TRBJ2-7, with 7 bases fitting TRBD1. Germline CDR1 SEHNR, CDR2 FQNEAQ (reference sequence). The trim removed 5 bases at V and 2 bases at J, leaving 9 bases unmatched. There are 15 residues in the CDR3. CDR3 DNA: TGTGCCAGCAGCCTCGGGACAGTCCTTACCTACGAGCAGTACTTC. It yields the protein CASSLGTVLTYEQYF.

The sample holds a few counts of this clone. The chain has TRBV5-1 and TRBJ2-7; D tentatively fits TRBD1 or TRBD2 (5 bases each). The V gene's germline CDR1 is SGHRS and CDR2 YFSETQ. The CDR3 contains 14 residues. V was cut by 6 bases and J by 4 bases, with 17 bases left in between. The CDR3 nucleotides read TGCGCCAGCACCCCCGCCGGGGCAAGATACGAGCAGTACTTC. Amino acid sequence: CASTPAGARYEQYF. The entire variable domain, with the rest obtained from reference TRBV5-1 and TRBJ2-7, is as follows: KAGVTQTPRYLIKTRGQQVTLSCSPISGHRSVSWYQQTPGQGLQFLFEYFSETQRNKGNFPGRFSGRQFSNSRSEMNVSTLELGDSALYLCASTPAGARYEQYFGPGTRLTVT.

The V call is TRBV28, the J call TRBJ1-2; no clear D. The CDR3 is 12 residues long. Germline V CDR1 and CDR2: MDHEN, SYDVKM. The V gene lost 10 bases and the J gene lost 8 bases, with 17 bases spanning the gap. DNA of the CDR3: TGTGCCACCCGGTGGGCAGATGGGGGCTACACCTTC. Translated, it gives CATRWADGGYTF.

The rearrangement uses TRBV19 and TRBJ2-2, with D unclear. There are 17 residues in the CDR3. From germline, CDR1 is LNHDA and CDR2 SQIVND (reference sequence). Trimming removed 5 bases from V and 4 bases from J, with 20 bases in between. The CDR3 DNA follows: TGTGCCAGTAGTGTCCAGGTATCGGGTTTCGCCACCGGGGAGCTGTTTTTT. It codes for CASSVQVSGFATGELFF.

The CDR3 is CASSFTGGLTGELFF. CDR3 nucleotides: TGTGCCAGCAGCTTTACAGGGGGCCTCACCGGGGAGCTGTTTTTT. The V and J genes are TRBV7-9 and TRBJ2-2, with 9 bases matching TRBD1. V gave up 3 bases and J gave up 4 bases; unmatched junction bases: 3. There are 15 residues in the CDR3. Germline CDR1 and CDR2: SEHNR and FQNEAQ (reference sequence).

This clone appeared once. This rearrangement joins TRBV6-4 to TRBJ2-1, with D possibly TRBD1 on 6 matching bases. This CDR3 spans 15 amino acids. The V end lost 7 bases, the J end lost 3 bases, and 16 bases lay between the germline ends. Germline-derived CDR1 and CDR2 are MRHNA and SNTAGT. The CDR3 coding sequence is TGTGCCAGCAAAATAAATCGGGACAACTACAATGAGCAGTTCTTC. Its translation is CASKINRDNYNEQFF.

This chain uses TRBV19 with TRBJ1-5; 7 positions match TRBD1. Germline loops: CDR1 LNHDA, CDR2 SQIVND (reference sequence). The CDR3 has 17 residues. The J segment lost 5 bases and the V segment lost 2 bases, leaving 12 bases of the junction unmatched. CDR3 protein: CASSILYRQGVDQPQHF. In nucleotides, the CDR3 is TGTGCCAGTAGTATATTGTATCGGCAGGGGGTCGATCAGCCCCAGCATTTT.

Worth noting for this clone: A far larger clone is one base from this, pointing to a likely read error. The same CDR3 is also encoded by other DNA sequences in this sample. The chain joins TRBV2 to TRBJ1-1, with unresolved D. Per germline, CDR1 SNHLY and CDR2 FYNNEI. CDR3 length: 14 amino acids. The CDR3 DNA sequence: TGCGCCAGCAGTGAAGCTGTAAAACTGACTGAAGCTTTCTTT. Residues: CASSEAVKLTEAFF. Complete variable domain (other parts from reference TRBV2 and TRBJ1-1): EPEVTQTPSHQVTQMGQEVILRCVPISNHLYFYWYRQILGQKVEFLVSFYNNEISEKSEIFDDQFSVERPDGSNFTLKIRSTKLEDSAMYFCASSEAVKLTEAFFGQGTRLTVV.

The chain carries TRBV9 and TRBJ2-1, with 9 positions matching TRBD2. The germline CDR1 and CDR2 sequences are SGDLS and YYNGEE. Unmatched junction bases numbered 7, after V lost 0 bases and J lost 9 bases. The CDR3 runs 15 residues. The CDR3 DNA reads as TGTGCCAGCAGCGTAGGAGCGGGAGGTCAGGGTGAGCAGTTCTTC. Protein product: CASSVGAGGQGEQFF.

J is TRBJ2-5 and V is TRBV30, with TRBD1 as a possible D gene (6 bases). The ends were cut back, 1 base at V and 4 bases at J, with 10 bases in the middle. Germline CDR1 reads GTSNPN; CDR2 reads SVGIG (reference sequence). The CDR3 consists of 13 residues. The CDR3 DNA sequence: TGTGCCTGGAGTGGACAGGCCGGAGAGACCCAGTACTTC. Protein: CAWSGQAGETQYF.

As concerns this clone: A much larger clone sits a single nucleotide away, making a read error possible. This chain uses TRBV6-5 with TRBJ2-3, with 10 bases fitting TRBD2. There are 14 residues in the CDR3. CDR1 MNHEY and CDR2 SVGAGI come from the germline V gene. V was pared by 4 bases and J by 4 bases, with 2 bases of the junction left unmatched. This chain's CDR3 is CASSSSGRSDTQYF. DNA for the CDR3: TGTGCCAGCAGTTCTAGCGGGAGATCAGATACGCAGTATTTT.

This clone was seen only a few times. This chain joins TRBV30 and TRBJ1-1, with TRBD1 matching 7 bases. CDR3 size: 11 residues. Germline V gene lookup returns CDR1 GTSNPN and CDR2 SVGIG (reference sequence). V trimming: 4 bases; J trimming: 10 bases; junction bases outside the gene matches: 6. Here the CDR3 reads CAWTGGATAFF. The CDR3 DNA reads as TGTGCCTGGACAGGGGGGGCTACAGCTTTCTTT.

The chain carries TRBV9 and TRBJ2-5, with 8 positions matching TRBD1. Per germline, CDR1 SGDLS and CDR2 YYNGEE. Trimming cost V 0 bases and J 5 bases; bases outside gene matches: 12. This CDR3 has 17 amino acids. DNA for the CDR3: TGTGCCAGCAGCGTAGGACAACAGGGGGAGAGTGCGGAGACCCAGTACTTC. The encoded protein is CASSVGQQGESAETQYF.

The V call is TRBV5-1, the J call TRBJ2-1, with 7 bases matching TRBD1. V shed 0 bases, J shed 0 bases, and the junction held 3 bases outside the gene matches. CDR1 SGHRS and CDR2 YFSETQ come from the germline V gene. This CDR3 is 16 amino acids long. The CDR3 region is CASSLEGQSSYNEQFF. CDR3 nucleotide sequence: TGCGCCAGCAGCTTGGAGGGACAGAGCTCCTACAATGAGCAGTTCTTC.

The J gene is TRBJ2-3, the V gene TRBV7-2; D gene unclear. CDR1 and CDR2 (germline): SGHTA, FQGNSA. Between the trimmed V and J ends, which lost 1 base and 4 bases, there was a span of 6 bases. The CDR3 runs to 13 residues. The CDR3 is CASSLVSPDTQYF. CDR3 DNA sequence: TGTGCCAGCAGCTTAGTCTCTCCAGATACGCAGTATTTT. Variable domain in full (rest from reference TRBV7-2 and TRBJ2-3): GAGVSQSPSNKVTEKGKDVELRCDPISGHTALYWYRQSLGQGLEFLIYFQGNSAPDKSGLPSDRFSAERTGGSVSTLTIQRTQQEDSAVYLCASSLVSPDTQYFGPGTRLTVL.

The V and J genes are TRBV6-6 and TRBJ2-2, with D perhaps TRBD2 (6 bases). V lost 11 bases to trimming and J lost 3 bases, with 13 bases between them. From germline, CDR1 is MNHNY and CDR2 SVGAGI (reference sequence). This CDR3 is 13 amino acids long. CDR3 sequence reads: CAAGSSYTGELFF. CDR3 in DNA: TGTGCCGCGGGGAGTTCCTACACCGGGGAGCTGTTTTTT.

The rearrangement uses TRBV6-6 and TRBJ2-7; D possibly matches TRBD1 or TRBD2 (5 bases each). V was pared by 6 bases and J by 0 bases, with 12 bases between. The CDR3 spans 14 residues. CDR1 is MNHNY, CDR2 SVGAGI, per germline (reference sequence). CDR3 in amino acids: CASRRDGDSYEQYF. DNA of the CDR3: TGTGCCAGCAGACGGGACGGCGACTCCTACGAGCAGTACTTC.

This chain uses TRBV4-1 with TRBJ2-1, with 9 positions matching TRBD1. CDR1 and CDR2 from the germline V gene are MGHRA and YSYEKL. The V gene end was trimmed by 0 bases and the J gene end by 7 bases; junction bases not matched to a gene: 22. The CDR3 covers 21 residues. CDR3 amino acids: CASSQDNPRPGTGLRRNEQFF. CDR3 nucleotide sequence: TGCGCCAGCAGCCAAGACAACCCACGCCCGGGGACAGGGCTAAGGAGAAATGAGCAGTTCTTC.

A note on this clone: It differs at one base from a far larger clone, so likely a read error. The V and J genes are TRBV5-1 and TRBJ2-1; D is unresolved. V was shortened by 0 bases and J by 12 bases, with 7 bases between the two germline ends. The CDR3 consists of 11 residues. Germline V gene lookup returns CDR1 SGHRS and CDR2 YFSETQ. The CDR3 nucleotides are TGCGCCAGCAGCTTGGAAAGTGGGCAGTTCTTC. Amino acid sequence: CASSLESGQFF.

J is TRBJ1-1 and V is TRBV5-6; no definite D call. CDR3 length equals 15 residues. Trimming shortened V by 3 bases and J by 4 bases, and 16 bases separated the two germline ends. Germline CDR1 SGHDT, CDR2 YYEEEE. CDR3 amino acids: CASSSATTGGTEAFF. Here the CDR3 DNA reads TGTGCCAGCAGCTCGGCCACCACGGGTGGCACTGAAGCTTTCTTT.